This T cell receptor beta chain was captured in a study of shared clonotypes between healthy human individuals (dated by TCRdb to 2019 to 2021). Background for the entire study: The cohort comprised a couple of women and three men aged 18 to 49 years. Per donor, leukapheresis produced somewhere between about 0.94 and 9.5 billion PBMCs. To estimate repertoire size and how much clonotype sharing occurs between individuals, the study deeply sequenced the blood TCR repertoires of five healthy adults. To increase sequencing depth and limit assay-specific biases, different laboratories used diverse techniques to prepare libraries and sequence TCR repertoires. For each donor, CD4 naive and CD4 memory were each given three plates, CD8 naive was given two plates, and CD8 memory was given one plate.

Findings and caveats that apply to the study as a whole: Only blood was sampled, and tissue TCR repertoires likely differ from those in blood. Because the study included only a small number of donors, the genetic and exposure-history diversity represented was limited. Based on pairwise subsampling, the degree of clonotype sharing among donors was expected to be affected by sequencing depth. When a handful of donors were compared, the shared fraction of clonotypes was about 5.5% for naive CD4, over 3% for naive CD8, 2% to 2.5% for memory CD4, and 0.4% for memory CD8. Clonotypes shared by all four sorted-subset donors showed higher generation probabilities than non-shared clonotypes. Rarefaction of sorted-subset datasets indicated incomplete sequencing despite the large sequencing depth. Estimated clonotype richness was generally larger for naive than for memory subsets.

The donors were healthy, HIV-negative adults with no recently reported acute infections or vaccinations. Only Caucasian adults living in Nashville, Tennessee, USA were represented among the donors. CD4+ T cells were enriched by magnetic negative selection; naive cells were then positively selected on CD45RA, and the negative fraction formed the memory subset. Blood was collected by leukapheresis, and PBMCs were isolated by Ficoll-Histopaque density gradient centrifugation and then cryopreserved in liquid nitrogen vapor phase. Analytical flow cytometry was used to check the purity and quantity of every magnetically sorted T cell population. Genomic DNA was isolated from each sorted fraction and quantified by UV absorbance on a Nanodrop 2000c. Using the deep immunoSEQ assay, multiplex PCR amplified TCR CDR3 regions from genomic DNA. For each cell subset, the extracted genomic DNA was distributed evenly across all wells of several immunoSEQ 96-well plates, and each plate served as one replicate. Each replicate PCR for sorted subsets received around 200 ng genomic DNA, equal to around 32,000 T cell genomes. Purified libraries were quantified with a Qubit 3.0 fluorometer, sized on a Bioanalyzer 2100, and re-quantified with the KAPA Library Quantification kit. Each immunoSEQ 96-well plate was sequenced on its own single-read 150-cycle Illumina NextSeq 550 flow cell. The authors' pipeline ran thus. Because the immunoSEQ output included only junctional sequences and no quality scores, the filtering could not be the same as the filtering used for full-length reads. To assign V/J genes and CDR3, sequences were annotated using PyIR, a Python wrapper for IgBLAST v1.9, with IMGT germline references. Reads were filtered out if the reads had weak V/J assignments (E-value above 1e-6), no CDR3, stop codons, out-of-frame junctions, or ambiguous translated residues. V3J clonotypes were defined as sequences sharing an identical inferred V gene, J gene, and CDR3 amino acid sequence. Percentage overlap between repertoires was calculated by dividing the number of shared unique clonotypes by the size of the smaller repertoire. RTK rarefaction, the Chao1 estimator, and Recon v2.1 estimates of unobserved clonotypes were used to assess repertoire richness. OLGA was used to compute generation probabilities for all TCRbeta clonotypes that the gDNA method yielded from a handful of donors. Sourced from immuneACCESS, this table was stored by TCRdb with only in-frame sequences that have V and J called. A share of the clones is absent; for the studies checked, an unresolved V gene accounts for under half, and the remainder has no known explanation. V, J and clone size are taken as reported in that table, and D and trimming were inferred from the DNA itself. This sample holds some 2.1 million clones; roughly 94% were observed only once. 0.1% to 0.15% of the sample lies in the top ten.

The germline V gene sets CDR1 to SGHTA and CDR2 to FQGNSA. Reading from cysteine to phenylalanine, the CDR3 counts 17 amino acids. The only DNA kept is the CDR3, 51 bases in frame from the first base. V has 5 bases trimmed and J has 5 bases trimmed; junction bases matching no gene number 18. About this clone itself: This receptor's antigen is unknown. No much larger clone exists at a distance of one base, and base qualities are not known.

The sequence links TRBV7-2 to TRBJ2-7; 7 middle bases align to TRBD1. Sequencing input: naive CD4+ T cells sorted from blood. The label giving this sample's cell subset or site can be read as: CD45RA+ positively selected. The source is a man aged 18 to 30 in good health. The bases are TGTGCCAGCAGCCCACGCGCAAAGACAGGGATAATCGACGAGCAGTACTTC. It codes for CASSPRAKTGIIDEQYF.